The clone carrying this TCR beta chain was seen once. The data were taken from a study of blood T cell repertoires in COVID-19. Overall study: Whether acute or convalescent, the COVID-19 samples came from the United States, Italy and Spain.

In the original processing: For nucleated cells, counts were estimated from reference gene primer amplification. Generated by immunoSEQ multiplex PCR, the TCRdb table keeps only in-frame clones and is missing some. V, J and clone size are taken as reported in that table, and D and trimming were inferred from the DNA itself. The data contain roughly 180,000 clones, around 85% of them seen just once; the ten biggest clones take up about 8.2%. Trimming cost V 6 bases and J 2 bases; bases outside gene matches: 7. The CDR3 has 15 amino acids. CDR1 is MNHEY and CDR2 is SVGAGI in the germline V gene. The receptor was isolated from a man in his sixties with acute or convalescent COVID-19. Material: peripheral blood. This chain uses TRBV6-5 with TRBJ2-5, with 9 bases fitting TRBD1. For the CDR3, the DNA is TGTGCCAGCAGCGGGGACAGGGTTTGGCAAGAGACCCAGTACTTC. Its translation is CASSGDRVWQETQYF.